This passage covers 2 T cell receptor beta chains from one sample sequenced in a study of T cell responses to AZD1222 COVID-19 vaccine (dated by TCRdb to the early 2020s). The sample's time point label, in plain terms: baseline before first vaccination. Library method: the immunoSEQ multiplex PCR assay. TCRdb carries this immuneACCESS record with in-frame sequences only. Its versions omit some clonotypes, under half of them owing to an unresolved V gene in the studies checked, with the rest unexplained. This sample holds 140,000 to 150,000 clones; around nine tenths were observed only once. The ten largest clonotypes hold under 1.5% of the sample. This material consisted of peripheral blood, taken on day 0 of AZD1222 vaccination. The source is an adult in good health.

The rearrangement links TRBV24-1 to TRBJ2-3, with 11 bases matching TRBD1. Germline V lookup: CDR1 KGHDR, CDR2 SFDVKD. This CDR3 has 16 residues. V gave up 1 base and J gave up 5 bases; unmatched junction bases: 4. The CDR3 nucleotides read TGTGCCACCAGTGATTTAGGGACAGGGGGGAAAGATACGCAGTATTTT. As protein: CATSDLGTGGKDTQYF.

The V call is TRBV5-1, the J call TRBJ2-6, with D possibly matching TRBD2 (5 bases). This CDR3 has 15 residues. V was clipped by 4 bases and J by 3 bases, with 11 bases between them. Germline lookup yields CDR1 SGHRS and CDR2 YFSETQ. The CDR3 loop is CASSMGSGGANVLTF. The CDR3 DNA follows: TGCGCCAGCAGCATGGGGAGTGGTGGGGCCAACGTCCTGACTTTC.